This T cell receptor beta chain comes out of a study of tumor-infiltrating lymphocytes in primary liver carcinoma. The template, approximately 500 ng total RNA, yielded TCR beta cDNA made with a constant-region primer. TCR beta libraries came from three nested multiplex PCR rounds using slightly modified ARM-PCR. The two initial PCR rounds, roughly 11 cycles each, used TRBV1-TRBV30 forward and C-beta reverse primers. MiXCR, run by TCRdb on the multiplex PCR reads, gives a single entry per CDR3 protein. The data contain approximately 73,000 distinct CDR3 sequences, about 70% of them singletons. Unsorted bulk tissue, about 17-34 mg of it, served as the source for co-extraction of RNA and DNA. CDR1 SEHNR and CDR2 FQNEAQ come from the germline V gene (reference sequence). There are 16 residues in the CDR3. A remark on this clonotype: The antigen is undetermined. The junction departs from the called germline gene at one end, perhaps through a read error.

Findings of the study overall: Only about 7.5-25% of top clones spanned all five tumor regions.

The source is a woman aged 55-75 years with primary liver carcinoma and hepatitis B virus infection. What was sequenced was liver tumor tissue from sampling region 4. Subset: tumor region T4, right-lateral pole. The chain uses TRBV7-9 and TRBJ2-2; 7 nucleotides agree with TRBD2. CDR3 loop: CAGSQRPGGSTGELFF. CDR3 DNA sequence: TGTGCCGGCAGCCAAAGGCCGGGGGGAAGCACCGGGGAGCTGTTTTTT. Full variable domain (outside the CDR3, taken from reference TRBV7-9 and TRBJ2-2): DTGVSQNPRHKITKRGQNVTFRCDPISEHNRLYWYRQTLGQGPEFLTYFQNEAQLEKSRLLSDRFSAERPKGSFSTLEIQRTEQGDSAMYLCAGSQRPGGSTGELFFGEGSRLTVL.